The entry that follows covers one TCR beta chain sequence. Its antigen is undetermined. The V segment lost 0 bases and the J segment 3 bases; nucleotides outside the gene matches: 3. The CDR3 contains 15 residues. The germline CDR1 and CDR2 sequences are SGHTA and FQGNSA. The sample is drawn from a study of cytomegalovirus exposure and HLA in healthy donors. Study-level findings and limits: What a later analysis reportedly showed was that an Asian-associated ancestry cluster had fewer N-insertions than the approximately 700-donor mean. Many donors shared some public TCRs, even though most TCR sequences were rare. The authors later found HLA-associated TCR beta chains more clonally expanded than equally common others.

PCR was performed using 60 Vbeta and 13 Jbeta primers. Produced via immunoSEQ multiplex PCR; TCRdb's table is partial and in-frame only. The table shows more than 55,000 clones, with roughly four fifths occurring only once. Sequences were obtained from PBMCs. The chain recombines TRBV7-2 with TRBJ2-7, with 9 positions matching TRBD1. The TCR comes from a human donor in good health. The CDR3 sequence is CASSLAVDRGYEQYF. CDR3 coding DNA: TGTGCCAGCAGCTTAGCTGTGGACAGGGGCTACGAGCAGTACTTC.